The 32 T cell receptor beta chains reported below all come from one sample, sequenced in a study of blood T cell repertoires in COVID-19. The method was immunoSEQ multiplex PCR; TCRdb's version includes in-frame clones alone and lacks a portion of them. The data show about 140,000 clones, less than 85% seen once. Sequenced material: PBMCs or T cells enriched from blood (not recorded which). The receptors come from a woman between 18 and 30 years old who had been exposed to COVID-19.

The chain joins TRBV7-9 to TRBJ1-2; 8 bases line up with TRBD1. The germline gives CDR1 SEHNR, CDR2 FQNEAQ (reference sequence). V lost 5 bases, J lost 4 bases, and 9 bases stayed unmatched. CDR3 length equals 15 residues. The CDR3 sequence is CASSQGQGGIYGYTF. CDR3 coding DNA: TGTGCCAGCAGCCAAGGACAGGGAGGGATCTATGGCTACACCTTC.

The chain is built from TRBV14 and TRBJ1-2, with D possibly matching TRBD1 (6 bases). V shed 6 bases and J shed 8 bases, with 22 bases lying between them. The germline V gene has CDR1 SGHDN and CDR2 FVKESK. The CDR3 has 15 residues. CDR3 nucleotides: TGTGCCAGCAGTACCTGGGGGACAAGGGGAAAAGGCTACACCTTC. This gives the protein CASSTWGTRGKGYTF.

The V gene is TRBV6-4, the J gene TRBJ2-7; TRBD2 matches 7 bases. This CDR3 is 15 amino acids long. Germline CDR1 reads MRHNA; CDR2 reads SNTAGT. V lost 9 bases and J lost 4; bases outside the gene matches: 15. The CDR3 protein is CARWGAGRFGYEQYF. The DNA of the CDR3 is TGTGCCAGATGGGGAGCGGGGCGATTTGGGTACGAGCAGTACTTC.

In its sample, this clone was seen a few times. The chain is built from TRBV18 and TRBJ1-1; 11 bases line up with TRBD1. CDR3 length: 15 residues. Germline values: CDR1 KGHSH, CDR2 LQKENI. V lost 5 bases to trimming and J lost 1 base; unmatched junction nucleotides: 3. CDR3 residues: CASSLGTGGNTEAFF. The CDR3 DNA follows: TGTGCCAGCTCATTAGGGACAGGGGGGAACACTGAAGCTTTCTTT.

This clone was seen just once. J is TRBJ2-1 and V is TRBV11-2; D unresolved. The CDR3 length is 13 residues. V was clipped by 1 base and J by 4 bases, with 5 bases between them. Germline CDR1 reads SGHAT; CDR2 reads FQNNGV. This CDR3 reads CASSLVLYNEQFF. The CDR3 DNA is TGTGCCAGCAGCTTAGTACTTTACAATGAGCAGTTCTTC.

The rearrangement joins TRBV4-3 to TRBJ1-2; TRBD1 matches 7 bases. Germline CDR1 and CDR2: LGHNA and YSLEER. The CDR3 is 15 residues long. Trimming cost V 0 bases and J 8 bases; bases outside gene matches: 9. The CDR3 DNA is TGCGCCAGCAGCCAAGATCGAGGGGGCCTTAGGGGCTACACCTTC. It codes for CASSQDRGGLRGYTF.

The chain carries TRBV3-1 (or the pseudogene TRBV3-2) and TRBJ1-2; 8 nucleotides agree with TRBD1. This CDR3 is built from 17 residues. V shed 5 bases, J shed 6 bases, and the junction held 17 bases outside the gene matches. The V gene's germline CDR1 is LGHDT and CDR2 YNNKEL (reference sequence). CDR3 DNA sequence: TGTGCCAGCAGCGCTGAATCCAAGAACGACAGGGGAGATGGCTACACCTTC. Residues: CASSAESKNDRGDGYTF.

The CDR3 reads CATSDLRGQGSSYNEQFF. The CDR3 DNA sequence: TGTGCCACCAGTGATTTGCGGGGACAGGGCAGCTCCTACAATGAGCAGTTCTTC. The chain combines TRBV24-1 with TRBJ2-1; TRBD1 matches 9 bases. V dropped 0 bases and J dropped 0; count of bases not matched to a gene: 5. Germline V gene lookup returns CDR1 KGHDR and CDR2 SFDVKD. This CDR3 region has 18 residues.

Only a few counts were recorded for this clone. The junction and the germline gene differ at one end; a read error may be behind it. The chain carries TRBV2 and TRBJ1-1, with D perhaps TRBD1 (6 bases). This CDR3 comprises 13 residues. Germline V gives CDR1 SNHLY, CDR2 FYNNEI. CDR3 nucleotides: TGTGCCAGCACTGAACTACAGGGTACTGAAGCTTTCTTT. Translation: CASTELQGTEAFF. The variable domain in full, with the rest retrieved from reference TRBV2 and TRBJ1-1, is EPEVTQTPSHQVTQMGQEVILRCVPISNHLYFYWYRQILGQKVEFLVSFYNNEISEKSEIFDDQFSVERPDGSNFTLKIRSTKLEDSAMYFCASTELQGTEAFFGQGTRLTVV.

V and J are TRBV18 and TRBJ1-1; D gene unclear. Germline lookup yields CDR1 KGHSH and CDR2 LQKENI. This CDR3 contains 17 residues. Trimming removed 1 base from V and 2 bases from J, with 17 bases in between. CDR3 in DNA: TGTGCCAGCTCACCACTGCCACCGCAGAGAGGAAACACTGAAGCTTTCTTT. This codes for CASSPLPPQRGNTEAFF.

The rearrangement joins TRBV10-2 to TRBJ2-7; TRBD2 matches 7 bases. This CDR3 has 21 amino acids. The germline gives CDR1 WSHSY, CDR2 SAAADI. V shed 4 bases and J 1 base; nucleotides not matched to a gene: 25. The CDR3 DNA reads TGCGCCAGCAGTGCCGCTCGGTTTGGGAGGGGTCGGGGAGCAGGGTCCTACGAGCAGTACTTC. Translated: CASSAARFGRGRGAGSYEQYF.

The genes are TRBV4-1 and TRBJ1-5; tentatively, D is TRBD1 (5 bases). Trimming stripped 1 base from V and 4 bases from J, with 17 bases between. Germline CDR1 is MGHRA and CDR2 is YSYEKL. The CDR3 has 17 residues. The CDR3 loop is CASSQAWSRGANQPQHF. As DNA, the CDR3 is TGCGCCAGCAGCCAAGCCTGGAGTAGGGGTGCAAATCAGCCCCAGCATTTT.

V is TRBV7-8 and J is TRBJ2-7; D is uncertain. The CDR3 covers 14 residues. CDR1 is SGHVS and CDR2 is FQNEAQ in the germline V gene. Trimming shortened V by 1 base and J by 1 base, and 8 bases separated the two germline ends. As DNA, the CDR3 is TGTGCCAGCAGCTTAGAGACATCATCCTACGAGCAGTACTTC. Encoded protein: CASSLETSSYEQYF.

This chain uses TRBV11-2 with TRBJ1-2; no firm D call. The CDR3 is 14 amino acids. The V gene lost 5 bases and the J gene lost 7 bases, with 17 bases spanning the gap. Germline V CDR1 and CDR2: SGHAT, FQNNGV. The CDR3: CASSPMLSGSGYTF. In DNA form, the CDR3 reads TGTGCCAGCAGCCCTATGTTATCGGGAAGTGGCTACACCTTC.

The genes are TRBV12-5 and TRBJ2-7, with TRBD1 matching over 12 bases. The CDR3 sequence is 14 residues long. Trimming at V came to 4 bases and at J to 5 bases, leaving 3 bases not matched to a gene. Germline loops: CDR1 LGHNT, CDR2 FRNRAP. CDR3 protein: CASGSGQGANEQYF. CDR3 sequence (DNA): TGTGCTAGTGGTTCGGGACAGGGGGCCAACGAGCAGTACTTC.

J is TRBJ1-2 and V is TRBV27; 9 positions match TRBD1. The V gene end was trimmed by 0 bases and the J gene end by 1 base; junction bases not matched to a gene: 0. CDR1 is MNHEY, CDR2 SMNVEV, per germline (reference sequence). The length of the CDR3 is 15 residues. As DNA, the CDR3 is TGTGCCAGCAGTTTATCGGACAGGGGTAACTATGGCTACACCTTC. Its protein is CASSLSDRGNYGYTF.

The chain has TRBV29-1 and TRBJ1-1, with D hard to call. The CDR3 runs to 13 residues. V gave up 1 base and J gave up 0 bases, with 6 bases separating them. CDR1 is SQVTM, CDR2 ANQGSEA, per germline. Here the CDR3 DNA reads TGCAGCGTTGAAGCAGGCTTGAACACTGAAGCTTTCTTT. It specifies CSVEAGLNTEAFF. The entire variable domain, with the rest obtained from reference TRBV29-1 and TRBJ1-1, is as follows: SAVISQKPSRDICQRGTSLTIQCQVDSQVTMMFWYRQQPGQSLTLIATANQGSEATYESGFVIDKFPISRPNLTFSTLTVSNMSPEDSSIYLCSVEAGLNTEAFFGQGTRLTVV.

The V and J genes are TRBV6-2 or TRBV6-3 and TRBJ2-7; no reliable D call. Between the trimmed V and J ends, which lost 6 bases and 1 base, there was a span of 13 bases. The CDR3 covers 14 residues. Germline V CDR1 and CDR2: MNHEY, SVGEGT. CDR3 nucleotides: TGTGCCAGCAGGCCTGCCAGGCTATCCTACGAGCAGTACTTC. This encodes CASRPARLSYEQYF.

The rearrangement uses TRBV19 and TRBJ1-5; 9 bases are a match to TRBD1. The junction had 11 bases not matched to a gene; V was cut back by 10 bases and J by 7 bases. Germline values: CDR1 LNHDA, CDR2 SQIVND (reference sequence). There are 14 residues in the CDR3. The CDR3 loop is CATKVGQGGQPQHF. The CDR3 DNA is TGTGCCACTAAAGTGGGACAGGGTGGACAGCCCCAGCATTTT.

J is TRBJ2-5 and V is TRBV13, with D perhaps TRBD1 (8 bases). V was pared by 5 bases and J by 2 bases, with 15 bases between. CDR3 length equals 15 residues. CDR1 PRHDT and CDR2 FYEKMQ come from the germline V gene (reference sequence). CDR3 in amino acids: CASSLGQGGQETQYF. CDR3 nucleotide sequence: TGTGCCAGCAGCCTCGGACAGGGAGGGCAAGAGACCCAGTACTTC.

This chain connects TRBV6-1 to TRBJ1-6, with TRBD1 matching over 8 bases. Germline V gene lookup returns CDR1 MNHNS and CDR2 SASEGT. This CDR3 spans 16 amino acids. Trimming took 3 bases from V and 10 from J; bases not matched to a gene: 11. The CDR3 DNA reads TGTGCCAGCAGTGATAGGACTAGGACAGGGAGGTCACCCCTCCACTTT. As protein: CASSDRTRTGRSPLHF.

This chain uses TRBV30 with TRBJ1-5; TRBD1 is a possible D gene (5 bases). Germline-derived CDR1 and CDR2 are GTSNPN and SVGIG (reference sequence). This CDR3 comprises 13 residues. With 3 bases removed from V and 4 bases from J, the gap between germline ends came to 10 bases. CDR3 in DNA: TGTGCCTGGAGCCTGACAGTAAATCAGCCCCAGCATTTT. The encoded protein is CAWSLTVNQPQHF.

The chain recombines TRBV30 with TRBJ2-6; TRBD1 aligns across 10 bases. The CDR3 spans 16 residues. Germline V lookup: CDR1 GTSNPN, CDR2 SVGIG (reference sequence). Trimming took 4 bases from V and 2 from J; bases not matched to a gene: 5. The CDR3 sequence is CAWNRDRGTGANVLTF. CDR3 DNA: TGTGCCTGGAACCGGGACAGGGGAACTGGGGCCAACGTCCTGACTTTC. The whole variable domain, remainder taken from reference TRBV30 and TRBJ2-6, is SQTIHQWPATLVQPVGSPLSLECTVEGTSNPNLYWYRQAAGRGLQLLFYSVGIGQISSEVPQNLSASRPQDRQFILSSKKLLLSDSGFYLCAWNRDRGTGANVLTFGAGSRLTVL.

The rearrangement joins TRBV7-9 to TRBJ1-1; the D gene is possibly TRBD1 (6 bases). The CDR3 loop spans 12 amino acids. The V end lost 9 bases, the J end lost 6 bases, and 14 bases lay between the germline ends. The germline V gene has CDR1 SEHNR and CDR2 FQNEAQ (reference sequence). In DNA, the CDR3 is TGTGCCAGTCGACAGGACGGCCCTGAAGCTTTCTTT. This translates into CASRQDGPEAFF.

The J gene is TRBJ2-7, the V gene TRBV5-1; 11 bases match TRBD1. The germline V gene encodes CDR1 SGHRS and CDR2 YFSETQ. The length of the CDR3 is 16 residues. With V trimmed by 4 bases and J by 5 bases, 11 bases remained unmatched. The CDR3: CASSVGPGQGGHEQYF. CDR3 sequence (DNA): TGCGCCAGCAGCGTAGGGCCGGGACAGGGGGGACACGAGCAGTACTTC.

The V gene is TRBV5-5, the J gene TRBJ1-5; D gene ambiguous. From germline, CDR1 is SGHKS and CDR2 YYEKEE (reference sequence). The CDR3 is made up of 16 amino acids. Trimming took 0 bases from V and 4 from J, leaving 14 bases between them. CDR3 sequence (DNA): TGTGCCAGCAGCTTGGCCCCCAGGAGGGAGAATCAGCCCCAGCATTTT. Protein: CASSLAPRRENQPQHF.

The V call is TRBV4-1, the J call TRBJ2-5, with TRBD2 identical over 14 bases. The CDR3 runs 15 residues. V lost 2 bases, J lost 5 bases, and 1 base stayed unmatched. Looked up from germline, CDR1 is MGHRA and CDR2 is YSYEKL. The CDR3 nucleotides read TGCGCCAGCAGCCAACGACTAGCGGGAGGGGAGACCCAGTACTTC. Amino acids: CASSQRLAGGETQYF.

The V gene is TRBV27, the J gene TRBJ1-1; 8 bases line up with TRBD1. Trimming at V came to 6 bases and at J to 4 bases, leaving 4 bases not matched to a gene. Germline CDR1 MNHEY, CDR2 SMNVEV (reference sequence). The CDR3 extends over 13 amino acids. CDR3 region: CASRKTGGTEAFF. The CDR3 coding sequence is TGTGCCAGCAGGAAAACAGGGGGCACTGAAGCTTTCTTT.

The rearrangement links TRBV12-3 or TRBV12-4 to TRBJ2-1; a weak D match, TRBD2 (5 bases). V was clipped by 10 bases and J by 7 bases, with 14 bases between them. The CDR3 length is 12 residues. The CDR3, as DNA: TGTGCCACTTGGGCTAGCATGAATGAGCAGTTCTTC. It yields the protein CATWASMNEQFF.

The table lists this clone with many counts. The CDR3 DNA reads as TGTGCCAGCAGTCGGAACAGTGACAGGACTTTTGCAACTAATGAAAAACTGTTTTTT. Translation gives CASSRNSDRTFATNEKLFF. This chain joins TRBV3-1 (or the pseudogene TRBV3-2) and TRBJ1-4, with D possibly TRBD1 on 6 matching bases. CDR3 length: 19 residues. V lost 6 bases to trimming and J lost 0 bases, with 23 bases between them. From germline, CDR1 is LGHDT and CDR2 YNNKEL (reference sequence).

The chain combines TRBV28 with TRBJ2-7; the match to TRBD1 covers 11 bases. CDR3 length equals 16 residues. The trim removed 6 bases at V and 2 bases at J, leaving 9 bases unmatched. Germline loops: CDR1 MDHEN, CDR2 SYDVKM. CDR3 region: CASSPPGTGGPYEQYF. CDR3 coding DNA: TGTGCCAGCAGCCCCCCCGGGACAGGGGGACCCTACGAGCAGTACTTC.

The rearrangement uses TRBV7-3 and TRBJ2-7, with 8 bases matching TRBD2. The trim removed 2 bases at V and 5 bases at J, leaving 2 bases unmatched. The CDR3 totals 13 residues. Per the germline V gene, CDR1 is SGHTA and CDR2 is FQGTGA. CDR3 amino acids: CASSLAGGHEQYF. In nucleotides, the CDR3 is TGTGCCAGCAGCTTAGCGGGAGGCCACGAGCAGTACTTC. The variable domain in full, completed from reference TRBV7-3 and TRBJ2-7, reads GAGVSQTPSNKVTEKGKYVELRCDPISGHTALYWYRQSLGQGPEFLIYFQGTGAADDSGLPNDRFFAVRPEGSVSTLKIQRTERGDSAVYLCASSLAGGHEQYFGPGTRLTVT.